In this sample, the clone carrying this T cell receptor (beta chain) turned up a few times. This CDR3 is also generated by other DNA sequences in the sample. This CDR3 has 16 residues. Germline CDR1 and CDR2: LGHNA and YNFKEQ. The V segment lost 0 bases and the J segment 3 bases; nucleotides outside the gene matches: 1. The data were taken from a study of blood T cell repertoires in COVID-19. Per the original methods: Counts of nucleated cells, estimated from reference gene primer amplification, were obtained. Only in-frame clones appear in the TCRdb table, and some are missing; sequencing was by immunoSEQ multiplex PCR. That table furnishes V, J and clone size, whereas the DNA furnished D and trimming. Here the sample spans approximately 300,000 clones, less than 85% being singletons. Assignments of participants to cohorts depended upon their own reported clinical history.

The receptor comes from a woman aged 25-40 years who had been exposed to COVID-19. Input material: PBMCs or T cells enriched from blood (not recorded which). This sequence joins TRBV4-2 and TRBJ2-3; the match to TRBD2 covers 12 bases. CDR3 in amino acids: CASSQDLAGGTDTQYF. For the CDR3, the DNA is TGTGCCAGCAGCCAAGATCTAGCGGGGGGGACAGATACGCAGTATTTT.